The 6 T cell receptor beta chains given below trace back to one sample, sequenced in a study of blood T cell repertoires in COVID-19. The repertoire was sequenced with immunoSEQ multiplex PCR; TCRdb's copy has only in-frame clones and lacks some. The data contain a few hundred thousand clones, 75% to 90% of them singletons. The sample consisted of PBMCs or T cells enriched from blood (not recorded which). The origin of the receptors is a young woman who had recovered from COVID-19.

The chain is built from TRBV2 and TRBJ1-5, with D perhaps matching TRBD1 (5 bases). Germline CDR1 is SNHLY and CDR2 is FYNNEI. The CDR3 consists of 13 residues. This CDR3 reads CAGGVDSNQPQHF. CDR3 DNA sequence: TGTGCGGGGGGGGTTGATAGCAATCAGCCCCAGCATTTT.

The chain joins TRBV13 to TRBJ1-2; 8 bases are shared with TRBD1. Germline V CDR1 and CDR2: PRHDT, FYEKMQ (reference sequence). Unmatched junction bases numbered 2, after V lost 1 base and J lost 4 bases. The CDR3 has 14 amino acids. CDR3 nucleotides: TGTGCCAGCAGCTTAGCGGGGACAGGCTATGGCTACACCTTC. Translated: CASSLAGTGYGYTF.

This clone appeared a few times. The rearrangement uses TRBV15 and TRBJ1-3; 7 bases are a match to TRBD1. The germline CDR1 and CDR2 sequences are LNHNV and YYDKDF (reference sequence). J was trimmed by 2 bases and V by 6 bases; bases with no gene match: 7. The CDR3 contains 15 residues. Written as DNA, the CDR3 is TGTGCCACCAGGGTCGACAGGGCAGCTGGAAACACCATATATTTT. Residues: CATRVDRAAGNTIYF.

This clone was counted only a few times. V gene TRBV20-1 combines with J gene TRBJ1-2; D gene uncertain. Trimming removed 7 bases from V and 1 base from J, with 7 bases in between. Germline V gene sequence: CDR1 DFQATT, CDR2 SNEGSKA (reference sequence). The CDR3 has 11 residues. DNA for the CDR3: TGCAGTGTCAACATTAACTATGGCTACACCTTC. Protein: CSVNINYGYTF.

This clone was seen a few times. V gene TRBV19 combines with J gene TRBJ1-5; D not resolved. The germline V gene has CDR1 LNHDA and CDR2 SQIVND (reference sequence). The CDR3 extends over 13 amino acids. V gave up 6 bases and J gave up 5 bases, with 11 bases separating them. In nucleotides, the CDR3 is TGTGCCAGTAGCCGGGTCTTCTATCAGCCCCAGCATTTT. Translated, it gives CASSRVFYQPQHF. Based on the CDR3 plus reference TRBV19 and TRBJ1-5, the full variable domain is DGGITQSPKYLFRKEGQNVTLSCEQNLNHDAMYWYRQDPGQGLRLIYYSQIVNDFQKGDIAEGYSVSREKKESFPLTVTSAQKNPTAFYLCASSRVFYQPQHFGDGTRLSIL.

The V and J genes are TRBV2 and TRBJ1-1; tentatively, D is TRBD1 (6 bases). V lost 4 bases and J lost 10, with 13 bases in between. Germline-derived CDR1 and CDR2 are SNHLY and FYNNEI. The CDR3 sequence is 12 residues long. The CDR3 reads CASSAEGDTAFF. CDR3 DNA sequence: TGTGCCAGCAGTGCCGAGGGGGACACAGCTTTCTTT.